This T cell receptor beta chain was captured in a study of T cell responses to AZD1222 COVID-19 vaccine. General study points: At 160-218 and 743-854, vaccine-associated CD4 TCRs were dominant, and they spanned spike. Every sample of the repertoires postdated the peak T cell response.

The table came from immunoSEQ multiplex PCR; TCRdb's copy has only in-frame clones and leaves some out. The sample records about 180,000 clones, around 90% being singletons. This CDR3 is built from 15 residues. The V gene's germline CDR1 is SGDLS and CDR2 YYNGEE. V lost 3 bases to trimming and J lost 2 bases, with 12 bases between them. This clone was counted once. Its specificity is unknown. The chain is built from TRBV9 and TRBJ1-3; tentative D call: TRBD1 (6 bases). Sequencing was performed on peripheral blood, taken 28 days after the second AZD1222 dose. This clonotype originated in an adult who received the AZD1222 COVID-19 vaccine. In nucleotides, the CDR3 is TGTGCCAGCAGCGAACAAGGGGGGACTGGAAACACCATATATTTT. As protein: CASSEQGGTGNTIYF.